The 8 T cell receptor beta chains reported below all come from one sample, sequenced in a study of T cell responses to AZD1222 COVID-19 vaccine. The data were produced by immunoSEQ multiplex PCR, yet TCRdb's version contains in-frame clones alone and is incomplete. The sample contains 46,000 or so clones, 90% of which appear only once. The sample was peripheral blood, taken 28 days after the second AZD1222 dose. Every receptor here comes from an adult who received the AZD1222 COVID-19 vaccine.

The chain carries TRBV25-1 and TRBJ1-2; TRBD1 is a possible D gene (5 bases). This CDR3 is 15 amino acids long. Germline V gene data show CDR1 as MGHDK and CDR2 as SYGVNS. Trimming left V 1 base short and J 5 bases short, with 14 bases between. The CDR3 is CASSEFVSGKYGYTF. For the CDR3, the DNA is TGTGCCAGCAGTGAATTTGTGTCAGGGAAGTATGGCTACACCTTC.

This chain connects TRBV5-4 to TRBJ2-1; 9 bases are shared with TRBD1. With V trimmed by 6 bases and J by 0 bases, 7 bases remained unmatched. The V gene's germline CDR1 is SGHNT and CDR2 YYREEE (reference sequence). The CDR3 extends over 16 amino acids. The CDR3 here is CASKTGGQSSYNEQFF. The CDR3 DNA reads TGTGCCAGCAAAACAGGGGGCCAAAGCTCCTACAATGAGCAGTTCTTC.

The rearrangement joins TRBV13 to TRBJ2-7; D might be TRBD1 (5 bases). The V gene lost 2 bases and the J gene lost 2 bases, with 10 bases spanning the gap. This CDR3 region has 14 residues. CDR1 is PRHDT and CDR2 is FYEKMQ in the germline V gene (reference sequence). This CDR3 is CASSLRGDPYEQYF. For the CDR3, the DNA is TGTGCCAGCAGCTTAAGGGGCGACCCCTACGAGCAGTACTTC. The full variable domain, in which reference TRBV13 and TRBJ2-7 provide the parts outside the CDR3, is AAGVIQSPRHLIKEKRETATLKCYPIPRHDTVYWYQQGPGQDPQFLISFYEKMQSDKGSIPDRFSAQQFSDYHSELNMSSLELGDSALYFCASSLRGDPYEQYFGPGTRLTVT.

CDR3 loop: CASSSAGARNTEAFF. DNA of the CDR3: TGCGCCAGCAGCTCAGCAGGGGCCAGGAACACTGAAGCTTTCTTT. The chain has TRBV5-1 and TRBJ1-1; a weak D match, TRBD1 (6 bases). This CDR3 contains 15 residues. The V and J ends lost 3 bases and 1 base respectively, with 13 bases between them. The germline V gene encodes CDR1 SGHRS and CDR2 YFSETQ. Combining the CDR3 with reference TRBV5-1 and TRBJ1-1 gives the whole variable domain KAGVTQTPRYLIKTRGQQVTLSCSPISGHRSVSWYQQTPGQGLQFLFEYFSETQRNKGNFPGRFSGRQFSNSRSEMNVSTLELGDSALYLCASSSAGARNTEAFFGQGTRLTVV.

This chain joins TRBV21-1 and TRBJ1-1; TRBD1, the table's D call, lacks a check against the DNA. TRBV21-1 is described as a pseudogene. The CDR3 covers 12 residues. CDR3: CASSNTGFRAFF. The DNA for the CDR3 is TGTGCCAGCAGCAATACAGGGTTTAGAGCTTTCTTT.

The CDR3 sequence: CASSPSGLAVYNEQFF. In nucleotides, the CDR3 is TGCGCCAGCAGCCCCTCGGGACTAGCGGTCTACAATGAGCAGTTCTTC. The rearrangement joins TRBV5-1 to TRBJ2-1; 11 nucleotides agree with TRBD2. The CDR3 is made up of 16 amino acids. CDR1 SGHRS and CDR2 YFSETQ come from the germline V gene. The V and J ends lost 4 bases and 3 bases, in that order; junction bases with no gene match: 6. Based on the CDR3 plus reference TRBV5-1 and TRBJ2-1, the full variable domain is KAGVTQTPRYLIKTRGQQVTLSCSPISGHRSVSWYQQTPGQGLQFLFEYFSETQRNKGNFPGRFSGRQFSNSRSEMNVSTLELGDSALYLCASSPSGLAVYNEQFFGPGTRLTVL.

This sequence joins TRBV11-2 and TRBJ1-2; D unresolved. Trimming stripped 7 bases from V and 4 bases from J, with 13 bases between. Germline V lookup: CDR1 SGHAT, CDR2 FQNNGV. The CDR3 has 13 amino acids. CDR3 bases: TGTGCCAGCACCTCGCCCCCCGGCTATGGCTACACCTTC. It yields the protein CASTSPPGYGYTF.

This chain uses TRBV12-3 or TRBV12-4 with TRBJ1-2; tentatively, D is TRBD1 (5 bases). The CDR3 is made up of 13 amino acids. V lost 3 bases to trimming and J lost 4 bases, with 9 bases between them. The CDR3 DNA reads as TGTGCCAGCAGTTTTGGGGGAACCTATGGCTACACCTTC. Protein product: CASSFGGTYGYTF.